What follows are 8 T cell receptor beta chains derived from one specimen sequenced in a study of blood T cell repertoires in COVID-19. The data were produced by immunoSEQ multiplex PCR, yet TCRdb's version contains in-frame clones alone and is incomplete. The profile covers about 180,000 clones, with 85% to 90% appearing a single time and approximately 2.1% taken by the ten largest. The sequencing sample was made of PBMCs or T cells enriched from blood (not recorded which). These receptors all stem from a woman aged 40 to 55 with acute COVID-19.

This clone was picked up one time. This chain links TRBV19 with TRBJ1-1; a possible D gene is TRBD1 (5 bases). Deletions cut 6 bases from V and 4 bases from J, with 9 bases between. Germline V gene sequence: CDR1 LNHDA, CDR2 SQIVND (reference sequence). This CDR3 has 12 amino acids. The CDR3 sequence: CASRYGGTEAFF. CDR3 DNA sequence: TGTGCCAGTAGGTACGGGGGCACTGAAGCTTTCTTT.

The genes are TRBV30 and TRBJ2-2, with 8 bases that match TRBD2. The V and J ends lost 0 bases and 4 bases, in that order; junction bases with no gene match: 4. This CDR3 region has 15 residues. Looked up from germline, CDR1 is GTSNPN and CDR2 is SVGIG (reference sequence). CDR3 DNA sequence: TGTGCCTGGAGTGTCCGGGGGGGCCGCACCGGGGAGCTGTTTTTT. Protein product: CAWSVRGGRTGELFF.

Points on this clone: The same CDR3 is also encoded by other DNA sequences in this sample. V is TRBV7-3 and J is TRBJ2-7, with 7 nucleotides matching TRBD1. Trimming at V came to 5 bases and at J to 0 bases, leaving 7 bases not matched to a gene. Germline V lookup: CDR1 SGHTA, CDR2 FQGTGA. The CDR3 length is 15 residues. In DNA, the CDR3 is TGTGCCAGCAGCCTAGGGACAGAGGACTCCTACGAGCAGTACTTC. Its protein product is CASSLGTEDSYEQYF.

About this clone: Different DNA sequences within this sample yield the same CDR3. This chain joins TRBV19 and TRBJ2-7; D perhaps matches TRBD1 (5 bases). This CDR3 region has 13 residues. Germline assignment: CDR1 LNHDA and CDR2 SQIVND (reference sequence). V was pared by 3 bases and J by 3 bases, with 9 bases between. CDR3 protein: CASSINRNYEQYF. CDR3 nucleotides: TGTGCCAGTAGTATTAACAGGAACTACGAGCAGTACTTC.

This chain links TRBV27 with TRBJ2-1; 10 positions agree with TRBD1. J lost 2 bases, V lost 2 bases, and 0 bases had no gene match. The germline CDR1 and CDR2 sequences are MNHEY and SMNVEV (reference sequence). CDR3 length equals 15 residues. Here the CDR3 reads CASSLDRGPYNEQFF. CDR3 nucleotide sequence: TGTGCCAGCAGTTTAGACAGGGGGCCCTACAATGAGCAGTTCTTC.

This chain connects TRBV7-9 to TRBJ2-1; TRBD1 matches 7 bases. CDR3 length equals 17 residues. Germline V gene data show CDR1 as SEHNR and CDR2 as FQNEAQ (reference sequence). The J segment lost 2 bases and the V segment lost 4 bases, leaving 11 bases of the junction unmatched. The CDR3 region is CASSCPTPTGPYNEQFF. The CDR3, as DNA: TGTGCCAGCAGCTGCCCCACCCCGACAGGGCCCTACAATGAGCAGTTCTTC.

The chain is built from TRBV11-2 and TRBJ2-3, with a possible D match to TRBD2 (6 bases). V was clipped by 4 bases and J by 3 bases, with 14 bases between them. The CDR3 is 15 residues long. Germline CDR1 is SGHAT and CDR2 is FQNNGV. Here the CDR3 reads CASSSIFRGTDTQYF. The CDR3 DNA reads as TGTGCCAGCAGCTCCATTTTCCGGGGGACAGATACGCAGTATTTT.

V and J are TRBV5-1 and TRBJ2-7; 9 bases map to TRBD2. Losses at the gene ends were 4 bases for V and 2 bases for J; bases not matched to a gene: 4. In germline, CDR1 is SGHRS, CDR2 YFSETQ. The CDR3 runs to 14 residues. The CDR3 nucleotides read TGCGCCAGCAGCATTAGCGGGAGAACCTACGAGCAGTACTTC. Translation: CASSISGRTYEQYF.